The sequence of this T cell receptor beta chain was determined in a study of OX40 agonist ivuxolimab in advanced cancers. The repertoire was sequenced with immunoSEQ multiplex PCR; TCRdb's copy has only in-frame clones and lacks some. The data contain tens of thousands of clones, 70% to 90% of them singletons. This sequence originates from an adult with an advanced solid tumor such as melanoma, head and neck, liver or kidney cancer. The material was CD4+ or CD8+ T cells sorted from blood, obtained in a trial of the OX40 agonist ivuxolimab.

The DNA for the CDR3 is TGCAGCGTTGTGACGACTAGCGTGGAGACCCAGTACTTC. Translation gives CSVVTTSVETQYF. This chain connects TRBV29-1 to TRBJ2-5; 8 nucleotides match TRBD2. The CDR3 extends over 13 amino acids. V shed 4 bases and J 5 bases; nucleotides not matched to a gene: 6. Per the germline V gene, CDR1 is SQVTM and CDR2 is ANQGSEA.